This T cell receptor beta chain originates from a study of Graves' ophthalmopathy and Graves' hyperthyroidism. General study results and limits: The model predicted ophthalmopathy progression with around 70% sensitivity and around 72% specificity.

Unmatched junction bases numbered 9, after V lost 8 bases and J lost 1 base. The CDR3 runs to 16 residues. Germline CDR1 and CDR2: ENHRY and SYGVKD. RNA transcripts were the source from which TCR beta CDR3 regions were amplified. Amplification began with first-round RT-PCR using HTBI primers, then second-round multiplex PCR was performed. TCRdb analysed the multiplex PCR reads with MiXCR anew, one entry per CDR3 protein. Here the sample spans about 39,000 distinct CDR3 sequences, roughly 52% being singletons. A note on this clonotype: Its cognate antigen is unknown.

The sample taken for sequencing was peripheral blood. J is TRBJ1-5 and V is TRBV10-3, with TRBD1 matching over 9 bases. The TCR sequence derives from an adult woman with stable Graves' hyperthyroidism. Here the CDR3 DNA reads TGTGCCATCTCCGAGGATACAGGGGGCAGCAATCAGCCCCAGCATTTT. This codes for CAISEDTGGSNQPQHF.